Sequencing of this TCR beta chain was carried out in a study of blood T cell repertoires in COVID-19. Looking at the study overall: The United States, Italy and Spain supplied acute and convalescent COVID-19 samples.

Authors' processing steps: Amplification with reference gene primers provided the estimates of nucleated cell counts. Clones were sequenced by immunoSEQ multiplex PCR, and TCRdb holds only the in-frame ones, with some missing. V and J calls and clone size are as listed in that table; D and trimming were resolved from the DNA. The sample lists approximately 75,000 clones, under 80% occurring once. In germline, CDR1 is MNHEY, CDR2 SVGAGI. The ends were cut back, 6 bases at V and 2 bases at J, with 14 bases in the middle. This CDR3 contains 14 residues. This clone has a single count. The sequencing sample was made of peripheral blood. This chain links TRBV6-5 with TRBJ2-7, with a possible D match to TRBD1 (6 bases). The TCR comes from a human donor with acute or convalescent COVID-19. The donor label of this sample is uncertain. The CDR3 protein is CASRRPGTTYEQYF. Here the CDR3 DNA reads TGTGCCAGCAGGCGACCCGGGACAACCTACGAGCAGTACTTC.